The 4 T cell receptor beta chains below all came from one sample that was sequenced in a study of blood T cell repertoires in COVID-19. Sequencing used immunoSEQ multiplex PCR; TCRdb keeps in-frame clones, though not all of them. Altogether about 150,000 clones are present, about four fifths being singletons, with the ten largest covering roughly 2.2%. Sequenced input: peripheral blood. The receptor source for this set is a man in his sixties or seventies with acute or convalescent COVID-19.

The rearrangement uses TRBV18 and TRBJ2-7; 10 bases are a match to TRBD1. CDR1 is KGHSH, CDR2 LQKENI, per germline. CDR3 length: 18 amino acids. J lost 5 bases, V lost 2 bases, and 15 bases had no gene match. The CDR3 nucleotides are TGTGCCAGCTCACCAATTGCGCCCCGGGGACAGGGGTATAACGAGCAGTACTTC. Its protein is CASSPIAPRGQGYNEQYF.

The rearrangement joins TRBV27 to TRBJ1-6, with 7 bases fitting TRBD1. Trimming cost V 6 bases and J 5 bases; bases outside gene matches: 13. CDR1 and CDR2 from the germline V gene are MNHEY and SMNVEV (reference sequence). CDR3 length equals 17 residues. CDR3 in amino acids: CASRGFLTGSHNSPLHF. CDR3 DNA sequence: TGTGCCAGCAGGGGCTTCCTGACAGGGTCGCATAATTCACCCCTCCACTTT.

The V call is TRBV6-1, the J call TRBJ2-3; 7 bases fit TRBD2. Per germline, CDR1 MNHNS and CDR2 SASEGT. This CDR3 spans 16 amino acids. The junction had 7 bases not matched to a gene; V was cut back by 0 bases and J by 4 bases. The CDR3 DNA is TGTGCCAGCAGTGAAGCGCTCCTGGGGGGGGCAGATACGCAGTATTTT. Protein product: CASSEALLGGADTQYF.

V is TRBV5-4 and J is TRBJ2-3; 8 nucleotides line up with TRBD2. J gave up 1 base and V 4 bases, and 8 bases lay outside the gene matches. The CDR3 is 16 residues long. Germline V CDR1 and CDR2: SGHNT, YYREEE (reference sequence). CDR3 in amino acids: CASSLLGGARTDTQYF. The DNA for the CDR3 is TGTGCCAGCAGCCTCCTCGGGGGGGCACGCACAGATACGCAGTATTTT.